Listed here is a single T cell receptor beta chain. What it recognizes is unknown. A read error may explain this, as a much larger clone is one base away. Germline-derived CDR1 and CDR2 are SGHRS and YFSETQ. The CDR3 runs 13 residues. From unsorted bulk tissue weighing roughly 17-31 mg, DNA and RNA were co-extracted. This entry is derived from a study of tumor-infiltrating lymphocytes in primary liver carcinoma. TCR beta cDNA was prepared out of roughly 500 ng total RNA by means of a constant-region primer. Construction of TCR beta libraries relied on three successive nested multiplex PCR rounds employing slightly modified ARM-PCR. Running nine to ten cycles apiece, the first two PCR rounds relied on TRBV1-TRBV30 forward primers together with a C-beta reverse primer. Using its own MiXCR run on the multiplex PCR reads, TCRdb lists one record per CDR3 protein. This table holds 100,000 or so distinct CDR3 sequences, under 70% found once.

Study-wide points: Tumors had a significantly higher top-250-clone fraction than blood (p = 0.039).

This clonotype originated in a woman in her sixties with primary liver carcinoma and hepatitis B virus infection. Material: liver tumor tissue from sampling region 2. The subset denotes: tumor region T2, inferior pole. The chain recombines TRBV5-1 with TRBJ2-3, with 12 nucleotides matching TRBD2. The CDR3 nucleotides are TGCGACAGCACCGGGACTAGCGGGGATACGCAGTATTTT. Amino acid sequence: CDSTGTSGDTQYF.